This T cell receptor (beta chain) stems from a study of graft-versus-host responses after intestinal transplantation. Study at large: Following induction with anti-thymocyte globulin, all recipients were given tacrolimus and steroids for roughly three years.

Germline V gives CDR1 SGHNT, CDR2 YENEEA. Trimming removed 8 bases at V and 5 bases at J, with 10 bases between. This CDR3 region has 12 residues. As regards this clone: Its antigen is as yet unknown.

Sequencing was performed with immunoSEQ multiplex PCR; in TCRdb, only in-frame clones are kept and a portion is missing. In the table there are over 100,000 clones, roughly 93% of which are singletons. Overall study results and limits: Recipient bone marrow held GvH clones, some seen earlier in ileum or blood.

This sequence was found in a human donor who received an intestinal transplant. The chain joins TRBV11-3 to TRBJ2-1, with D perhaps matching TRBD2 (6 bases). The specimen was unstimulated CD4+ T cells sorted from spleen or lymph node cells, collected before intestinal transplant. The CDR3 nucleotides read TGTGCCAGCGGAGGGGACGACAATGAGCAGTTCTTC. This codes for CASGGDDNEQFF.